These 27 T cell receptor beta chains share one sample of origin, sequenced in a study of T-cell memory formation after mild COVID-19 listed by TCRdb under 2021. Libraries came from 5' RACE. These reads were obtained on an Illumina NovaSeq 6000. The public reads were reanalyzed by TCRdb: fastp trimming at Q25, MiXCR alignment, in-frame beta chains only. Each record represents a unique CDR3 protein, reported with the most common genes and DNA among its rows. This sample holds over 120,000 distinct CDR3 sequences; roughly 19% were observed only once. The top ten constitute approximately 2.3% of the sample. Sequencing input: PBMCs or a T cell subset sorted from them (not recorded which). The source is an adult woman who had mild COVID-19 (a few samples of this study predate the infection). The sample titles of this study are shuffled in the database, so cell type and time point are left out; the donor was told from shared clones.

This chain joins TRBV7-2 and TRBJ2-3, with D uncertain. The CDR3 contains 13 residues. The germline V gene has CDR1 SGHTA and CDR2 FQGNSA. Deletions cut 5 bases from V and 2 bases from J, with 8 bases between. The CDR3 DNA sequence: TGTGCCAGCAGCGGAAGTCACACAGATACGCAGTATTTT. Protein sequence: CASSGSHTDTQYF.

The V call is TRBV10-3, the J call TRBJ1-3; D is unclear. The CDR3 contains 13 residues. CDR1 and CDR2 (germline): ENHRY, SYGVKD. V lost 8 bases, J lost 0 bases, and 8 bases lay in between. CDR3 sequence: CAIGMSSGNTIYF. The CDR3 region has the DNA TGTGCCATCGGGATGAGCTCTGGAAACACCATATATTTT.

This clonotype came up a few times. The chain links TRBV5-1 to TRBJ2-3, with D possibly matching TRBD2 (6 bases). This CDR3 contains 16 residues. Per germline, CDR1 SGHRS and CDR2 YFSETQ. Between the trimmed V and J ends, which lost 0 bases and 0 bases, there was a span of 11 bases. CDR3 amino acids: CASSLVLASSTDTQYF. The CDR3 region has the DNA TGCGCCAGCAGCTTGGTCCTAGCGTCTAGCACAGATACGCAGTATTTT.

This clonotype was counted between two and nine times. This chain connects TRBV29-1 to TRBJ2-7; the D call may be TRBD1 or TRBD2 (6 bases each). Germline-derived CDR1 and CDR2 are SQVTM and ANQGSEA. Trimming removed 4 bases at V and 3 bases at J, with 22 bases between. This CDR3 is 16 amino acids long. The CDR3 region has the DNA TGCAGCGTTGGAGGTCCTCTGGGCAGGGGAGGCTACGAGCAGTACTTC. Amino acids: CSVGGPLGRGGYEQYF.

A few counts support this clonotype. The chain uses TRBV5-1 and TRBJ2-1; D is perhaps TRBD1 (6 bases). The V gene lost 3 bases and the J gene lost 9 bases, with 16 bases spanning the gap. CDR3 size: 14 residues. The germline V gene encodes CDR1 SGHRS and CDR2 YFSETQ. CDR3: CASSSQDSRLEQFF. Here the CDR3 DNA reads TGCGCCAGCAGCTCCCAGGACAGCCGCCTTGAGCAGTTCTTC.

The table lists this clonotype with a few counts. The chain carries TRBV5-4 and TRBJ2-7; unclear D gene. V was pared by 1 base and J by 5 bases, with 13 bases between. The CDR3 totals 14 residues. The V gene's germline CDR1 is SGHNT and CDR2 YYREEE (reference sequence). The DNA of the CDR3 is TGTGCCAGCAGCTTGTTTCAACGGCGAGACGAGCAGTACTTC. Residues: CASSLFQRRDEQYF.

This clonotype has more than one count but fewer than ten. V gene TRBV5-1 combines with J gene TRBJ2-1; 10 bases align to TRBD2. The CDR3 is 14 residues long. J lost 7 bases, V lost 4 bases, and 5 bases had no gene match. Germline V gives CDR1 SGHRS, CDR2 YFSETQ. Written as DNA, the CDR3 is TGCGCCAGCAGCAGCGCTAGCGGGAGTAATGAGCAGTTCTTC. This gives the protein CASSSASGSNEQFF.

This chain joins TRBV27 and TRBJ1-1; D not resolved. Trimming removed 8 bases at V and 1 base at J, with 14 bases between. In germline, CDR1 is MNHEY, CDR2 SMNVEV (reference sequence). The CDR3 is 14 residues long. Here the CDR3 reads CASLSSYANTEAFF. CDR3 DNA sequence: TGTGCCAGCCTTTCCTCCTATGCGAACACTGAAGCTTTCTTT.

The chain combines TRBV5-1 with TRBJ2-1; D gene uncertain. Per the germline V gene, CDR1 is SGHRS and CDR2 is YFSETQ. The V gene lost 3 bases and the J gene lost 2 bases, with 9 bases spanning the gap. There are 14 residues in the CDR3. The CDR3 region has the DNA TGCGCCAGCAGCTCAAGAACAGCCTACAATGAGCAGTTCTTC. Translating gives CASSSRTAYNEQFF.

In its sample, this clonotype was seen a few times. CDR3 sequence: CASSQALPGRGYGYTF. The CDR3, as DNA: TGCGCCAGCAGCCAAGCTTTGCCAGGGCGGGGCTATGGCTACACCTTC. The chain uses TRBV4-1 and TRBJ1-2; tentatively, D is TRBD1 (5 bases). CDR1 is MGHRA and CDR2 is YSYEKL in the germline V gene. This CDR3 is 16 amino acids long. V was trimmed by 1 base and J by 4 bases, leaving 16 bases between them.

This clonotype showed up many times. The J gene is TRBJ2-5, the V gene TRBV7-2; 9 nucleotides line up with TRBD2. Trimming removed 6 bases from V and 5 bases from J; junction bases left unmatched: 7. The CDR3 length is 14 residues. Germline CDR1 is SGHTA and CDR2 is FQGNSA. The DNA for the CDR3 is TGTGCCAGCAGTCTAGCGGGACGTGGGGAGACCCAGTACTTC. This translates into CASSLAGRGETQYF.

The V gene is TRBV15, the J gene TRBJ2-7; D might be TRBD1 or TRBD2, each matching 5 bases. Trimming removed 0 bases from V and 6 bases from J, with 15 bases in between. This CDR3 is 15 amino acids long. Germline values: CDR1 LNHNV, CDR2 YYDKDF (reference sequence). CDR3 protein: CATSRDMGEPAEQYF. The CDR3 DNA is TGTGCCACCAGCAGAGATATGGGGGAGCCGGCCGAGCAGTACTTC.

This clonotype was counted only a few times. The V call is TRBV28, the J call TRBJ2-7; 7 nucleotides agree with TRBD1. The germline V gene encodes CDR1 MDHEN and CDR2 SYDVKM. The V gene end was trimmed by 6 bases and the J gene end by 1 base; junction bases not matched to a gene: 9. CDR3 length: 15 amino acids. Here the CDR3 DNA reads TGTGCCAGCAGGTCCGGGACAGTTCCTTCCTACGAGCAGTACTTC. Its translation: CASRSGTVPSYEQYF.

The chain links TRBV4-1 to TRBJ2-5, with 8 bases lining up with TRBD1. V was pared by 4 bases and J by 4 bases, with 5 bases of the junction left unmatched. This CDR3 is 14 amino acids long. Looked up from germline, CDR1 is MGHRA and CDR2 is YSYEKL. CDR3 nucleotide sequence: TGCGCCAGCAGCCTCGGACAGGGCCTAGAGACCCAGTACTTC. Amino acid sequence: CASSLGQGLETQYF.

Turning to this clonotype: The junction departs from germline at one end; a sequencing error may be responsible. V and J are TRBV2 and TRBJ2-3; 7 bases align to TRBD2. This CDR3 is 13 amino acids long. In germline, CDR1 is SNHLY, CDR2 FYNNEI. The CDR3 sequence: CASMATSKDTQYF. The CDR3 nucleotides read TGTGCCAGCATGGCGACTAGCAAAGATACGCAGTATTTT.

This rearrangement joins TRBV5-5 to TRBJ1-4; D is unclear. This CDR3 region has 15 residues. V shed 0 bases and J shed 6 bases, with 12 bases lying between them. The V gene's germline CDR1 is SGHKS and CDR2 YYEKEE (reference sequence). CDR3 DNA: TGTGCCAGCAGCTTGGCGCCCAGAAAGGATGAAAAACTGTTTTTT. Amino acid sequence: CASSLAPRKDEKLFF.

The V gene is TRBV5-1, the J gene TRBJ2-1; D gene unclear. This CDR3 region has 15 residues. Germline CDR1 is SGHRS and CDR2 is YFSETQ. Trimming pared 0 bases from V and 0 bases from J, leaving 7 bases between. The DNA for the CDR3 is TGCGCCAGCAGCTTGGTGACGTACTCCTACAATGAGCAGTTCTTC. Translating gives CASSLVTYSYNEQFF. Using reference TRBV5-1 and TRBJ2-1 for the parts outside the CDR3, the full variable domain is KAGVTQTPRYLIKTRGQQVTLSCSPISGHRSVSWYQQTPGQGLQFLFEYFSETQRNKGNFPGRFSGRQFSNSRSEMNVSTLELGDSALYLCASSLVTYSYNEQFFGPGTRLTVL.

V and J are TRBV11-2 and TRBJ2-2; no definite D call. V lost 6 bases and J 0 bases, leaving 5 bases between the germline ends. Germline assignment: CDR1 SGHAT and CDR2 FQNNGV. The CDR3 loop spans 13 amino acids. CDR3 nucleotide sequence: TGTGCCAGCAGTTACTCGAACACCGGGGAGCTGTTTTTT. This translates into CASSYSNTGELFF. Full variable domain (outside the CDR3, taken from reference TRBV11-2 and TRBJ2-2): EAGVAQSPRYKIIEKRQSVAFWCNPISGHATLYWYQQILGQGPKLLIQFQNNGVVDDSQLPKDRFSAERLKGVDSTLKIQPAKLEDSAVYLCASSYSNTGELFFGEGSRLTVL.

This clonotype was observed a few times. This chain uses TRBV5-1 with TRBJ2-7, with 7 bases identical to TRBD1. Looked up from germline, CDR1 is SGHRS and CDR2 is YFSETQ. The CDR3 length is 19 residues. The V gene end was trimmed by 4 bases and the J gene end by 3 bases; junction bases not matched to a gene: 22. The CDR3 loop is CASSLGTVKSGIRSYEQYF. In DNA, the CDR3 is TGCGCCAGCAGCCTCGGGACAGTTAAATCGGGGATTAGGAGCTACGAGCAGTACTTC.

The sample holds a few counts of this clonotype. CDR3 region: CASSLGTSVDGSTDTQYF. CDR3 coding DNA: TGCGCCAGCAGCTTGGGGACTAGCGTGGATGGTAGCACAGATACGCAGTATTTT. The chain recombines TRBV5-1 with TRBJ2-3; TRBD2 matches at 9 bases. The CDR3 is 18 amino acids. Germline CDR1 and CDR2: SGHRS and YFSETQ. Trimming cost V 0 bases and J 0 bases; bases outside gene matches: 8.

This clonotype was counted only a few times. This chain joins TRBV5-6 and TRBJ2-7, with TRBD2 identical over 11 bases. Germline CDR1 reads SGHDT; CDR2 reads YYEEEE. The ends lost 0 bases at V and 7 bases at J; junction bases unmatched: 12. The CDR3 consists of 17 residues. The CDR3 DNA reads TGTGCCAGCAGCTTGGATCTCACACTAGCGGGAGTCGGGGAGCAGTACTTC. Protein: CASSLDLTLAGVGEQYF.

The chain links TRBV7-9 to TRBJ1-1; a possible D gene is TRBD1 (5 bases). The germline V gene encodes CDR1 SEHNR and CDR2 FQNEAQ (reference sequence). The CDR3 is 12 residues long. The V gene lost 7 bases and the J gene lost 0 bases, with 6 bases spanning the gap. This CDR3 reads CASMGVNTEAFF. Written as DNA, the CDR3 is TGTGCCAGCATGGGGGTGAACACTGAAGCTTTCTTT.

The rearrangement links TRBV12-3 or TRBV12-4 to TRBJ2-1; TRBD2 matches 13 bases. Trimming removed 6 bases from V and 7 bases from J; junction bases left unmatched: 6. CDR3 length: 15 amino acids. CDR3: CASSRLAGGRNEQFF. Written as DNA, the CDR3 is TGTGCCAGCAGCCGACTAGCGGGAGGAAGAAATGAGCAGTTCTTC.

This clonotype has just a few counts. This chain links TRBV12-3 or TRBV12-4 with TRBJ2-7; 10 positions match TRBD1. CDR3 length equals 14 residues. V lost 6 bases to trimming and J lost 5 bases; unmatched junction nucleotides: 7. CDR3 in amino acids: CASRMRDRGHEQYF. The CDR3 bases are TGTGCCAGCAGAATGCGGGACAGGGGCCACGAGCAGTACTTC.

The chain couples TRBV18 to TRBJ2-2; D call uncertain. The V end lost 1 base, the J end lost 7 bases, and 10 bases lay between the germline ends. CDR3 length: 14 amino acids. Germline V CDR1 and CDR2: KGHSH, LQKENI. The CDR3 loop reads CASSPQGSGGELFF. The CDR3 DNA follows: TGTGCCAGCTCACCACAGGGAAGTGGCGGGGAGCTGTTTTTT.

A few counts support this clonotype. The J gene is TRBJ1-2, the V gene TRBV6-5, with D tentatively TRBD1 (5 bases). The V end lost 2 bases, the J end lost 4 bases, and 20 bases lay between the germline ends. CDR3 length equals 17 residues. The germline V gene encodes CDR1 MNHEY and CDR2 SVGAGI. In DNA form, the CDR3 reads TGTGCCAGCAGTTACGGGTTTCCGGGGGTTCAGGGCTATGGCTACACCTTC. It codes for CASSYGFPGVQGYGYTF.

The CDR3: CASIGSSGGSAEQYF. In DNA, the CDR3 is TGTGCCAGCATAGGATCTAGCGGGGGGAGTGCCGAGCAGTACTTC. The chain recombines TRBV6-2 or TRBV6-3 with TRBJ2-7; TRBD2 matches at 11 bases. The V and J ends lost 7 bases and 6 bases, in that order; junction bases with no gene match: 11. Germline CDR1 and CDR2: MNHEY and SVGEGT. This CDR3 is 15 amino acids long.